The T cell receptor beta chain under discussion was sequenced for a study of control samples from healthy donors and cancer patients. Trimming took 4 bases from V and 0 from J; bases not matched to a gene: 8. The CDR3 covers 16 residues. Germline values: CDR1 SGHRS, CDR2 YFSETQ. The assay was immunoSEQ multiplex PCR, and TCRdb's table has in-frame clones only and misses some. The repertoire holds approximately 150,000 clones, roughly nine tenths seen once, with 4.9% in the top ten. The sample comprised blood. V usage is TRBV5-1 and J usage is TRBJ1-2, with 8 bases fitting TRBD1. This receptor was obtained from a man aged 25-45 years in good health. The CDR3 DNA sequence: TGCGCCAGCAGCGTAACTGGGGGACAGGCTAACTATGGCTACACCTTC. This sequence encodes CASSVTGGQANYGYTF.